The following is a T cell receptor (beta chain) sequence with its context. This CDR3 comprises 15 residues. Germline V CDR1 and CDR2: MDHEN, SYDVKM. V shed 5 bases and J 6 bases; nucleotides not matched to a gene: 5. The data originate from a study of cytomegalovirus exposure and HLA in healthy donors. Study-wide background: Caucasian-associated ancestry cluster membership applied to 75% to 85% of 398 genotyped donors.

The PCR contained 60 Vbeta and 13 Jbeta primers. Sequenced by immunoSEQ multiplex PCR; TCRdb stores in-frame clones only, minus some. The table records over 100,000 clones, over 60% of them present only once. The chain couples TRBV28 to TRBJ2-1; 12 nucleotides align to TRBD2. Sequencing was carried out using PBMCs. This clonotype was sampled from a man aged 25 to 40 in good health and CMV-seropositive. The CDR3 DNA reads TGTGCCAGCAGTCCTGCTAGCGGGGGGGGCAATGAGCAGTTCTTC. Its translation: CASSPASGGGNEQFF.